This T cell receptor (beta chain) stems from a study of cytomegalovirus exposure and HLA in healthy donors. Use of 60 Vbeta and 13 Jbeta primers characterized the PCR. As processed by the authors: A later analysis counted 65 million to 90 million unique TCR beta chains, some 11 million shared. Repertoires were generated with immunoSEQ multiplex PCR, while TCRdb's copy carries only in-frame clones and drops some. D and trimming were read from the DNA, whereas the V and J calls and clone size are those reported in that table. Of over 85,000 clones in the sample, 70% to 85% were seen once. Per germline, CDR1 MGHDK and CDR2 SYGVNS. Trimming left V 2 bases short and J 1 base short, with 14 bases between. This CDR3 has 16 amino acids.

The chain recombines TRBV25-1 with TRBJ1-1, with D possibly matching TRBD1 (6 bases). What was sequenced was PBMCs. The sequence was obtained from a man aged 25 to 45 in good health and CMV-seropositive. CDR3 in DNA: TGTGCCAGCAGTGAACTCCAAGCAGGGGCGAACACTGAAGCTTTCTTT. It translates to CASSELQAGANTEAFF.